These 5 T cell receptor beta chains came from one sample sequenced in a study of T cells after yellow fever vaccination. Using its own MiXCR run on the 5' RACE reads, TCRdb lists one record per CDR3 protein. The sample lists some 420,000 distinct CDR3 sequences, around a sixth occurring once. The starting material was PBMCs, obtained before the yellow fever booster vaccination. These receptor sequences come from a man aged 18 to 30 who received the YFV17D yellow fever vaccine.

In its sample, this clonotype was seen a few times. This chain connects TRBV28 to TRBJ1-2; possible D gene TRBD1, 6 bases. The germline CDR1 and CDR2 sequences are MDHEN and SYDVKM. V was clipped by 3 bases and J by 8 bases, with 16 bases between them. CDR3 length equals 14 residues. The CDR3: CASSFPGALRGYTF. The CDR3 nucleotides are TGTGCCAGCAGTTTCCCAGGGGCGCTCCGGGGCTACACCTTC.

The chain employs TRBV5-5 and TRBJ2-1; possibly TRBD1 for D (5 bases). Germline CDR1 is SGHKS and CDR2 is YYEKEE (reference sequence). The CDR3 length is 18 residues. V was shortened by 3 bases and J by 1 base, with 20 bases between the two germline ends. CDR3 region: CASSSGSGFPVSYNEQFF. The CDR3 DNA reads TGTGCCAGCAGCTCAGGGTCCGGTTTTCCTGTGTCCTACAATGAGCAGTTCTTC.

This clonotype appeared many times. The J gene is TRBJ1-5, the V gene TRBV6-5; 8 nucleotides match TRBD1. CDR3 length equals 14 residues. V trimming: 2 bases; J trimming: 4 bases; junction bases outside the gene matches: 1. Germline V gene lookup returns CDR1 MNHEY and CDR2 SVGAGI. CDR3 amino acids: CASSYGQGNQPQHF. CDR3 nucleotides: TGTGCCAGCAGTTACGGACAGGGAAATCAGCCCCAGCATTTT.

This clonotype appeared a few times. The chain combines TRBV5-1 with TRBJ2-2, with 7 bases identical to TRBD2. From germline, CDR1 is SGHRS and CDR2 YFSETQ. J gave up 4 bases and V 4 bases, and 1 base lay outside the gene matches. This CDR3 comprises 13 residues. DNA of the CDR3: TGCGCCAGCAGCGGGGGGGGCACCGGGGAGCTGTTTTTT. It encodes CASSGGGTGELFF.

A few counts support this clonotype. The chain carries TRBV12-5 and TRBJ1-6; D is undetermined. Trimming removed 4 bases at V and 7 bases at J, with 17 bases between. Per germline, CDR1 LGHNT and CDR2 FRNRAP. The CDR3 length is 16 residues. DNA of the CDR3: TGTGCTAGTGGTTCCCGGTTGGTTGGATGGAATTCACCCCTCCACTTT. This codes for CASGSRLVGWNSPLHF.